The 16 T cell receptor beta chains presented below share a single source sample, sequenced in a study of T cell responses to AZD1222 COVID-19 vaccine. Here immunoSEQ multiplex PCR was the method, and the copy in TCRdb shows in-frame clones only, minus some. The top ten hold under 11% of the sample, which has approximately 120,000 clones, 80% to 90% seen once. Sample: peripheral blood, taken on day 0 of AZD1222 vaccination. The receptors were sampled from an adult in good health.

The rearrangement uses TRBV29-1 and TRBJ2-7; maybe TRBD2 (5 bases). Trimming stripped 7 bases from V and 2 bases from J, with 12 bases between. The V gene's germline CDR1 is SQVTM and CDR2 ANQGSEA. This CDR3 is 12 amino acids long. CDR3 nucleotide sequence: TGCAGCGCCGCGGGCGGACCCTACGAGCAGTACTTC. This translates into CSAAGGPYEQYF.

J is TRBJ2-3 and V is TRBV9, with 7 bases identical to TRBD2. The CDR3 extends over 15 amino acids. Looked up from germline, CDR1 is SGDLS and CDR2 is YYNGEE. V lost 1 base and J lost 2; bases outside the gene matches: 4. The chain's CDR3 is CASSVLAASTDTQYF. As DNA, the CDR3 is TGTGCCAGCAGCGTACTAGCGGCTTCCACAGATACGCAGTATTTT. Together with reference TRBV9 and TRBJ2-3, the CDR3 gives the full variable domain: DSGVTQTPKHLITATGQRVTLRCSPRSGDLSVYWYQQSLDQGLQFLIQYYNGEERAKGNILERFSAQQFPDLHSELNLSSLELGDSALYFCASSVLAASTDTQYFGPGTRLTVL.

The chain links TRBV12-3 or TRBV12-4 to TRBJ2-1, with 9 bases lining up with TRBD2. CDR3 length: 13 amino acids. V shed 6 bases and J 11 bases; nucleotides not matched to a gene: 8. The CDR3 here is CASSPRGGAQQFF. CDR3 sequence (DNA): TGTGCCAGCAGCCCCCGCGGGGGGGCCCAGCAGTTCTTC.

A few counts support this clone. The chain couples TRBV5-1 to TRBJ1-1; 8 bases agree with TRBD1. Germline assignment: CDR1 SGHRS and CDR2 YFSETQ. V shed 3 bases and J 5 bases; nucleotides not matched to a gene: 3. The CDR3 length is 13 residues. The CDR3: CASSYGQGTEAFF. Here the CDR3 DNA reads TGCGCCAGCAGCTACGGACAGGGAACTGAAGCTTTCTTT.

The CDR3 reads CASSQDESSGRAGEQFF. The CDR3 region has the DNA TGTGCCAGCAGCCAAGACGAAAGTAGCGGGAGGGCGGGGGAGCAGTTCTTC. The chain couples TRBV4-2 to TRBJ2-1; 11 bases are shared with TRBD2. Germline V gives CDR1 LGHNA, CDR2 YNFKEQ. The CDR3 runs 17 residues. Trimming removed 0 bases from V and 10 bases from J; junction bases left unmatched: 11.

The V gene is TRBV28, the J gene TRBJ2-6, with D possibly being TRBD2 (5 bases). V lost 2 bases to trimming and J lost 2 bases, with 7 bases between them. Looked up from germline, CDR1 is MDHEN and CDR2 is SYDVKM. The CDR3 covers 15 residues. CDR3 sequence (DNA): TGTGCCAGCAGTTTAGGAGGTACTGGGGCCAACGTCCTGACTTTC. This encodes CASSLGGTGANVLTF.

This chain links TRBV4-1 with TRBJ1-3; no clear D gene. With 0 bases removed from V and 1 base from J, the gap between germline ends came to 16 bases. The CDR3 contains 18 residues. Germline loops: CDR1 MGHRA, CDR2 YSYEKL. Here the CDR3 reads CASSQDAGERRSGNTIYF. CDR3 nucleotides: TGCGCCAGCAGCCAAGATGCTGGGGAAAGGCGTTCTGGAAACACCATATATTTT.

This chain uses TRBV5-4 with TRBJ2-1; a possible D gene is TRBD2 (5 bases). The CDR3 extends over 15 amino acids. Trimming pared 0 bases from V and 2 bases from J, leaving 9 bases between. CDR1 is SGHNT and CDR2 is YYREEE in the germline V gene (reference sequence). The CDR3 loop reads CASSLEEGTYNEQFF. The CDR3 DNA reads TGTGCCAGCAGCTTGGAAGAGGGCACCTACAATGAGCAGTTCTTC.

The rearrangement uses TRBV7-3 and TRBJ2-2, with a weak D call TRBD1 (6 bases). The germline V gene encodes CDR1 SGHTA and CDR2 FQGTGA. V dropped 1 base and J dropped 5 bases, with 8 bases sitting between them. There are 14 residues in the CDR3. The CDR3 is CASSLNRATGELFF. The CDR3 nucleotides read TGTGCCAGCAGCTTAAACAGGGCGACCGGGGAGCTGTTTTTT.

The gene calls are TRBV11-2 and TRBJ1-1; D gene unclear. This CDR3 region has 13 residues. Trimming removed 4 bases at V and 2 bases at J, with 8 bases between. Germline V lookup: CDR1 SGHAT, CDR2 FQNNGV. CDR3: CASSSVLNTEAFF. The CDR3 bases are TGTGCCAGCAGCTCTGTCCTTAACACTGAAGCTTTCTTT.

The rearrangement uses TRBV20-1 and TRBJ2-3, with D maybe TRBD1 (5 bases). The germline gives CDR1 DFQATT, CDR2 SNEGSKA (reference sequence). CDR3 size: 10 residues. Between the trimmed V and J ends, which lost 6 bases and 6 bases, there was a span of 7 bases. CDR3: CSANRDTQYF. In DNA form, the CDR3 reads TGCAGTGCGAACAGGGATACGCAGTATTTT.

The chain uses TRBV4-2 and TRBJ2-7, with D perhaps TRBD2 (10 bases). V lost 0 bases, J lost 2 bases, and 29 bases lay in between. The CDR3 runs 21 residues. Germline-derived CDR1 and CDR2 are LGHNA and YNFKEQ. CDR3 protein: CASSQDSVRGQGSGRAYEQYF. The CDR3 DNA follows: TGTGCCAGCAGCCAAGATTCTGTCCGCGGACAGGGGAGCGGGAGGGCCTACGAGCAGTACTTC.

This sequence joins TRBV7-9 and TRBJ2-3; 11 bases line up with TRBD2. This CDR3 is 17 amino acids long. CDR1 and CDR2 from the germline V gene are SEHNR and FQNEAQ (reference sequence). V trimming: 0 bases; J trimming: 0 bases; junction bases outside the gene matches: 2. The DNA of the CDR3 is TGTGCCAGCAGCTTAGCGCGACTAGCGGGAAGCACAGATACGCAGTATTTT. As protein: CASSLARLAGSTDTQYF. Complete variable domain (other parts from reference TRBV7-9 and TRBJ2-3): DTGVSQNPRHKITKRGQNVTFRCDPISEHNRLYWYRQTLGQGPEFLTYFQNEAQLEKSRLLSDRFSAERPKGSFSTLEIQRTEQGDSAMYLCASSLARLAGSTDTQYFGPGTRLTVL.

This CDR3 is CASSHAQGYEQYF. The CDR3 DNA sequence: TGCGCCAGCAGCCACGCACAGGGTTACGAGCAGTACTTC. The chain carries TRBV4-3 and TRBJ2-7, with D tentatively TRBD1 (6 bases). Germline V gene data show CDR1 as LGHNA and CDR2 as YSLEER. V was pared by 3 bases and J by 4 bases, with 10 bases between. The CDR3 sequence is 13 residues long.

V and J are TRBV6-2 or TRBV6-3 and TRBJ2-7; 11 nucleotides match TRBD2. V gave up 2 bases and J gave up 3 bases; unmatched junction bases: 6. Germline V gives CDR1 MNHEY, CDR2 SVGEGT. CDR3 size: 16 residues. CDR3 nucleotides: TGTGCCAGCAGTTACGGGCTAGCGGGAGGAGGCTACGAGCAGTACTTC. The encoded protein is CASSYGLAGGGYEQYF.

This clone was found a few times. The rearrangement joins TRBV19 to TRBJ2-1, with 15 bases identical to TRBD2. CDR1 is LNHDA and CDR2 is SQIVND in the germline V gene (reference sequence). The J segment lost 5 bases and the V segment lost 4 bases, leaving 9 bases of the junction unmatched. CDR3 size: 18 residues. The CDR3 bases are TGTGCCAGTAGTAGAGGACTAGCGGGGGGGCCAATCAACAATGAGCAGTTCTTC. The encoded protein is CASSRGLAGGPINNEQFF.